The next 22 T cell receptor beta chains were all read from a single sample in a study of post-analysis software for immune sequencing data. Whole-study results and caveats: TRBV5-6, TRBV5-1 and TRBV20-1 were among roughly five TRBV segments more frequent in patients than controls.

These receptors are not linked to any known antigen. Presence of unique molecular identifiers characterized the TCR beta cDNA libraries. In TCRdb, the PCR reads were re-called with MiXCR into one record per CDR3 protein. The table lists 650,000 to 850,000 distinct CDR3 sequences, about half of them singletons. The sequenced sample was blood. These receptors originate from a girl aged 10 to 17 with multiple sclerosis.

This clonotype was recorded only once. The CDR3: CASSSSGVAKNIQYF. CDR3 coding DNA: TGTGCCAGCAGCTCTTCAGGGGTAGCCAAAAACATTCAGTACTTC. The chain joins TRBV28 to TRBJ2-4; D is perhaps TRBD1 (6 bases). Germline loops: CDR1 MDHEN, CDR2 SYDVKM. There are 15 residues in the CDR3. Deletions cut 6 bases from V and 0 bases from J, with 12 bases between.

Turning to this clonotype: One end of the junction varies from germline; a read error may be responsible. The chain carries TRBV18 and TRBJ2-7; TRBD1 is a possible D gene (5 bases). Germline lookup yields CDR1 KGHSH and CDR2 LQKENI. The CDR3 runs to 12 residues. CDR3 amino acids: CVSSYQGSEQYF. Written as DNA, the CDR3 is TGTGTCAGCTCTTACCAGGGTTCCGAGCAGTACTTC.

Only a few counts were recorded for this clonotype. The V and J genes are TRBV12-3 or TRBV12-4 and TRBJ2-7; possible D gene TRBD1, 6 bases. V was trimmed by 4 bases and J by 1 base, leaving 8 bases between them. CDR3 length equals 13 residues. CDR3 amino acids: CASSWQGSYEQYF. CDR3 nucleotide sequence: TGTGCCAGCAGTTGGCAGGGGTCCTACGAGCAGTACTTC.

This clonotype was seen a single time. The V and J genes are TRBV28 and TRBJ2-5; D possibly corresponds to TRBD2 (5 bases). The last part of the DNA fits TRBJ2-7 better; the J call may be wrong. The germline CDR1 and CDR2 sequences are MDHEN and SYDVKM. The CDR3 runs 14 residues. The CDR3 nucleotides are TGTATGACGGGAAGCGTTGGTCTTCGCTACGAGCAGTACTTC. The encoded protein is CMTGSVGLRYEQYF.

V usage is TRBV20-1 and J usage is TRBJ2-7, with D tentatively TRBD1 (5 bases). The ends were cut back, 4 bases at V and 3 bases at J, with 13 bases in the middle. Per germline, CDR1 DFQATT and CDR2 SNEGSKA (reference sequence). The CDR3 loop spans 13 amino acids. The CDR3 DNA sequence: TGCAGTGCTAAGACAGAACTATACTACGAGCAGTACTTC. Protein: CSAKTELYYEQYF.

The V gene is TRBV7-9, the J gene TRBJ2-1; D gene uncertain. This CDR3 spans 13 amino acids. V lost 3 bases and J 5 bases, leaving 8 bases between the germline ends. Germline CDR1 and CDR2: SEHNR and FQNEAQ (reference sequence). The CDR3 bases are TGTGCCAGCAGCTTCCGGGTCCACAATGAGCAGTTCTTC. It specifies CASSFRVHNEQFF.

The V gene is TRBV27, the J gene TRBJ2-1; no definite D call. Germline CDR1 MNHEY, CDR2 SMNVEV (reference sequence). The length of the CDR3 is 15 residues. Between the trimmed V and J ends, which lost 2 bases and 2 bases, there was a span of 10 bases. CDR3 nucleotides: TGTGCCAGCAGTTTAGGGCAAACCCCCTACAATGAGCAGTTCTTC. The encoded protein is CASSLGQTPYNEQFF.

This chain connects TRBV20-1 to TRBJ2-7; D unclear. V was pared by 0 bases and J by 0 bases, with 9 bases between. Per the germline V gene, CDR1 is DFQATT and CDR2 is SNEGSKA (reference sequence). The CDR3 covers 14 residues. Written as DNA, the CDR3 is TGCAGTGCTAGAGATTGGAAGGACTCCTACGAGCAGTACTTC. Its translation: CSARDWKDSYEQYF.

The rearrangement links TRBV4-3 to TRBJ2-1; TRBD2 matches at 9 bases. From germline, CDR1 is LGHNA and CDR2 YSLEER. CDR3 length equals 17 residues. J lost 8 bases, V lost 0 bases, and 11 bases had no gene match. The DNA of the CDR3 is TGCGCCAGCAGCCAAGATGGGCTAGCGGGGCCACTTCATGAGCAGTTCTTC. Translation gives CASSQDGLAGPLHEQFF.

V usage is TRBV2 and J usage is TRBJ2-3, with a possible D match to TRBD2 (5 bases). The CDR3 length is 14 residues. Germline values: CDR1 SNHLY, CDR2 FYNNEI. The V gene lost 1 base and the J gene lost 4 bases, with 9 bases spanning the gap. CDR3 nucleotide sequence: TGTGCCAGCAGTGAAGTCGGTAGCGCAGATACGCAGTATTTT. Translating it yields CASSEVGSADTQYF.

The rearrangement uses TRBV6-5 and TRBJ1-2; no clear D gene. Germline V CDR1 and CDR2: MNHEY, SVGAGI. V was cut by 5 bases and J by 4 bases, with 17 bases left in between. There are 15 residues in the CDR3. The CDR3 DNA reads TGTGCCAGCAGTCCGCGACCTGACCCCGGCTATGGCTACACCTTC. Translated: CASSPRPDPGYGYTF.

The chain combines TRBV6-5 with TRBJ2-3; D ambiguous. This CDR3 has 13 amino acids. The germline V and J ends were trimmed by 0 bases and 4 bases, with 5 bases remaining between them. Germline loops: CDR1 MNHEY, CDR2 SVGAGI. The CDR3 loop is CASSYSLADTQYF. The CDR3 DNA reads as TGTGCCAGCAGTTACTCCTTGGCAGATACGCAGTATTTT.

The CDR3 region has the DNA TGCAGTGCTAGAGATTTGAGGGGAGGAGGATTTAATGAGCAGTTCTTC. This encodes CSARDLRGGGFNEQFF. The V and J genes are TRBV20-1 and TRBJ2-1, with D perhaps TRBD2 (6 bases). V lost 0 bases and J 7 bases, leaving 19 bases between the germline ends. In germline, CDR1 is DFQATT, CDR2 SNEGSKA (reference sequence). This CDR3 comprises 16 residues.

V gene TRBV24-1 combines with J gene TRBJ2-1; 9 bases fit TRBD1. The CDR3 is 15 residues long. The ends lost 4 bases at V and 7 bases at J; junction bases unmatched: 7. Germline V gives CDR1 KGHDR, CDR2 SFDVKD. The DNA for the CDR3 is TGTGCCACCAGTGAAGCCGGGACAGGGCCAAATGAGCAGTTCTTC. Amino acid sequence: CATSEAGTGPNEQFF.

This chain uses TRBV20-1 with TRBJ2-7; D not certain. The CDR3 consists of 13 residues. Germline CDR1 DFQATT, CDR2 SNEGSKA (reference sequence). V lost 8 bases to trimming and J lost 2 bases, with 16 bases between them. CDR3 region: CSPQSPETYEQYF. The CDR3 DNA sequence: TGCAGTCCCCAAAGTCCCGAAACCTACGAGCAGTACTTC.

The genes are TRBV20-1 and TRBJ2-4; D call uncertain. The ends were cut back, 3 bases at V and 13 bases at J, with 10 bases in the middle. The CDR3 sequence is 10 residues long. The germline CDR1 and CDR2 sequences are DFQATT and SNEGSKA (reference sequence). In DNA form, the CDR3 reads TGCAGTGCTAGGAAGGGTACCCAGTACTTC. Translated: CSARKGTQYF.

A few counts support this clonotype. This chain joins TRBV7-9 and TRBJ1-1; D unresolved. Trimming stripped 3 bases from V and 7 bases from J, with 6 bases between. Looked up from germline, CDR1 is SEHNR and CDR2 is FQNEAQ (reference sequence). The CDR3 has 11 amino acids. CDR3 nucleotides: TGTGCCAGCAGCTTCGGGGTTGAAGCTTTCTTT. Protein: CASSFGVEAFF.

This rearrangement joins TRBV19 to TRBJ2-1, with D possibly being TRBD1 (6 bases). Germline CDR1 and CDR2: LNHDA and SQIVND (reference sequence). Trimming took off 4 bases at V and 6 bases at J, with 16 bases between the two ends. The CDR3 has 15 residues. The CDR3 protein is CASSTWGQGINEQFF. For the CDR3, the DNA is TGTGCCAGTAGTACGTGGGGGCAGGGTATCAATGAGCAGTTCTTC.

CDR3 protein: CASSPGLAGSQETQYF. The CDR3 DNA reads as TGTGCCAGCAGCCCGGGACTAGCGGGGTCCCAAGAGACCCAGTACTTC. The chain links TRBV7-2 to TRBJ2-5; 13 bases agree with TRBD2. The CDR3 extends over 16 amino acids. Germline trimming cut 5 bases from V and 1 base from J; bases unmatched to any gene: 4. Germline CDR1 SGHTA, CDR2 FQGNSA.

This clonotype was detected only once. The chain carries TRBV3-1 and TRBJ2-1; 15 bases map to TRBD2. With V trimmed by 0 bases and J by 10 bases, 7 bases remained unmatched. From germline, CDR1 is LGHDT and CDR2 YNNKEL (reference sequence). This CDR3 comprises 17 residues. The CDR3 here is CASSQDRGLAGGREQFF. CDR3 DNA: TGTGCCAGCAGCCAAGATAGGGGACTAGCGGGAGGCCGAGAGCAGTTCTTC.

This clonotype came up a few times. The DNA of the CDR3 is TGTGCCAGCAGCCAAGAACCTCCCGCTAATGAAAAACTGTTTTTT. Amino acid sequence: CASSQEPPANEKLFF. The rearrangement joins TRBV4-2 to TRBJ1-4, with D uncertain. Germline CDR1 reads LGHNA; CDR2 reads YNFKEQ. Trimming removed 0 bases from V and 3 bases from J, with 8 bases in between. The CDR3 totals 15 residues.

Only a few counts were recorded for this clonotype. The rearrangement uses TRBV10-2 and TRBJ2-7; 11 bases agree with TRBD2. CDR3 size: 14 residues. Losses at the gene ends were 6 bases for V and 6 bases for J; bases not matched to a gene: 7. Germline V CDR1 and CDR2: WSHSY, SAAADI. The CDR3 protein is CASSVAGGPSEQYF. The CDR3 DNA follows: TGCGCCAGCAGCGTAGCGGGAGGGCCGTCCGAGCAGTACTTC.